Below, 27 T cell receptor beta chains from the same sample are listed, as sequenced in a study of early T cells in non-severe SARS-CoV-2 infection. TCRdb redid the calling of the 5' RACE reads with MiXCR, one entry per CDR3 protein. This sample yields 50,000 to 65,000 distinct CDR3 sequences, of which 15% to 20% are seen a single time; around 9.8% belongs to the top ten. The sample in question was whole blood, obtained at baseline. Receptor source: an adult who was a healthcare worker with PCR-confirmed SARS-CoV-2 infection or an uninfected control (not recorded which).

This clonotype was recorded at least ten times. V gene TRBV7-2 combines with J gene TRBJ2-1, with 10 nucleotides matching TRBD2. In germline, CDR1 is SGHTA, CDR2 FQGNSA. This CDR3 has 15 residues. The V gene end was trimmed by 3 bases and the J gene end by 4 bases; junction bases not matched to a gene: 3. The chain's CDR3 is CASSLGLARYNEQFF. CDR3 in DNA: TGTGCCAGCAGCTTGGGACTAGCGCGTTACAATGAGCAGTTCTTC.

In regard to this clonotype: A much more abundant neighbour one base away suggests this may be a read error. The V call is TRBV7-9, the J call TRBJ1-1; D unresolved. Germline loops: CDR1 SEHNR, CDR2 FQNEAQ (reference sequence). Trimming shortened V by 1 base and J by 0 bases, and 15 bases separated the two germline ends. The CDR3 sequence is 17 residues long. The CDR3 bases are TGTGCCAGCAGCTTAGTTTTGTTGGGCAGCATGAACACTGAAGCTTTCTTT. Translation: CASSLVLLGSMNTEAFF.

On this clonotype itself: The CDR3 does not close with the conserved phenylalanine or tryptophan, likely indicating a read error. It is unclear where the CDR3 begins or ends on the DNA, so no DNA is shown, and the CDR3 is as TCRdb lists it. The chain combines TRBV21-1 with TRBJ2-1; TRBD1 was called by the table and not checked on the DNA. TRBV21-1 is a pseudogene segment. The CDR3 totals 9 residues, both ends included. The CDR3 sequence is CAVVLATGL.

This chain joins TRBV29-1 and TRBJ2-7; D is perhaps TRBD1 (6 bases). The V end was cut by 1 base, the J end by 5 bases, with 12 bases between. The CDR3 has 13 residues. Germline V CDR1 and CDR2: SQVTM, ANQGSEA. The CDR3 region has the DNA TGCAGCGTTGAAGGGCAGGGGACCCACGAGCAGTACTTC. Its protein product is CSVEGQGTHEQYF.

The chain is built from TRBV11-2 and TRBJ2-7; D tentatively reads TRBD1 or TRBD2 (6 bases each). The CDR3 runs to 16 residues. Per the germline V gene, CDR1 is SGHAT and CDR2 is FQNNGV. V lost 1 base and J 2 bases, leaving 15 bases between the germline ends. The CDR3 DNA is TGTGCCAGCAGCTTAGGTGTCCGACGGGGGCCCTACGAGCAGTACTTC. This codes for CASSLGVRRGPYEQYF.

This rearrangement joins TRBV2 to TRBJ1-3, with 8 bases fitting TRBD1. The CDR3 runs 15 residues. Germline-derived CDR1 and CDR2 are SNHLY and FYNNEI. After removal of 6 bases from V and 3 bases from J, the junction contained 7 bases not matched to a gene. The CDR3 DNA reads as TGTGCCAGCAGAGACAGGGGATCGTATGGAAACACCATATATTTT. This translates into CASRDRGSYGNTIYF.

In its sample, this clonotype is medium-sized. V gene TRBV12-3 or TRBV12-4 combines with J gene TRBJ2-7; possible D gene TRBD2, 5 bases. CDR3 length equals 13 residues. Trimming left V 5 bases short and J 7 bases short, with 15 bases between. The CDR3 reads CASSPGGRLEQYF. For the CDR3, the DNA is TGTGCCAGCAGTCCCGGAGGACGCCTGGAGCAGTACTTC.

In this sample, this clonotype turned up a few times. The J gene is TRBJ2-5, the V gene TRBV7-6; 12 bases match TRBD2. Per the germline V gene, CDR1 is SGHVS and CDR2 is FNYEAQ. CDR3 length: 16 amino acids. Trimming cost V 5 bases and J 2 bases; bases outside gene matches: 6. The CDR3 region has the DNA TGTGCCAGCAGCCCTAGACTAGCGGGAGTTCAAGAGACCCAGTACTTC. Amino acids: CASSPRLAGVQETQYF.

The CDR3 region has the DNA TGTGCCAGCAGCCGTTGGGACAGGGGTAGCACAGATACGCAGTATTTT. It specifies CASSRWDRGSTDTQYF. The chain carries TRBV9 and TRBJ2-3; TRBD1 agrees at 10 bases. This CDR3 contains 16 residues. CDR1 and CDR2 (germline): SGDLS, YYNGEE. Losses at the gene ends were 4 bases for V and 0 bases for J; bases not matched to a gene: 5.

A few counts support this clonotype. CDR3 in DNA: TGTGCCAGCAGCCGGGGGACTGCAACCTACGAGCAGTACTTC. Its translation: CASSRGTATYEQYF. The chain is built from TRBV9 and TRBJ2-7, with a tentative D call TRBD2 (6 bases). Trimming took 4 bases from V and 2 from J, leaving 13 bases between them. CDR1 and CDR2 from the germline V gene are SGDLS and YYNGEE. This CDR3 comprises 14 residues.

The V gene is TRBV4-2, the J gene TRBJ1-4, with D uncertain. Between the trimmed V and J ends, which lost 0 bases and 3 bases, there was a span of 23 bases. This CDR3 is 20 amino acids long. Germline values: CDR1 LGHNA, CDR2 YNFKEQ. CDR3 coding DNA: TGTGCCAGCAGCCAAGATCTTTCCTCCATTACGGGGTTGGCTAATGAAAAACTGTTTTTT. Translating gives CASSQDLSSITGLANEKLFF.

A few counts support this clonotype. The rearrangement uses TRBV7-2 and TRBJ2-7; D is unresolved. CDR1 is SGHTA, CDR2 FQGNSA, per germline. V gave up 3 bases and J gave up 1 base, with 13 bases separating them. CDR3 size: 15 residues. The chain's CDR3 is CASSFGRSLSYEQYF. The CDR3 nucleotides are TGTGCCAGCAGCTTTGGCAGGAGCCTTTCCTACGAGCAGTACTTC.

This clonotype was observed a handful of times. This chain connects TRBV19 to TRBJ2-5; no firm D call. This CDR3 comprises 11 residues. The V end was cut by 4 bases, the J end by 4 bases, with 4 bases between. The germline V gene has CDR1 LNHDA and CDR2 SQIVND (reference sequence). The CDR3: CASSNTETQYF. CDR3 in DNA: TGTGCCAGTAGTAATACAGAGACCCAGTACTTC.

This clonotype occurred a few times. The V gene is TRBV4-2, the J gene TRBJ2-5; 7 nucleotides match TRBD1. This CDR3 has 17 amino acids. The ends lost 0 bases at V and 5 bases at J; junction bases unmatched: 12. CDR1 is LGHNA and CDR2 is YNFKEQ in the germline V gene. This CDR3 reads CASSQDLATGTWETQYF. The CDR3 region has the DNA TGTGCCAGCAGCCAAGATTTGGCGACAGGGACGTGGGAGACCCAGTACTTC.

This clonotype was observed a single time. The genes are TRBV19 and TRBJ2-1; perhaps TRBD1 as D (5 bases). CDR1 and CDR2 (germline): LNHDA, SQIVND (reference sequence). CDR3 length: 14 residues. V dropped 8 bases and J dropped 9 bases, with 20 bases sitting between them. The CDR3 DNA reads TGTGCCAGTGAGTTAAGGGGCAAGATTGGTGAGCAGTTCTTC. Amino acid sequence: CASELRGKIGEQFF. Filled out from reference TRBV19 and TRBJ2-1, the complete variable domain reads DGGITQSPKYLFRKEGQNVTLSCEQNLNHDAMYWYRQDPGQGLRLIYYSQIVNDFQKGDIAEGYSVSREKKESFPLTVTSAQKNPTAFYLCASELRGKIGEQFFGPGTRLTVL.

The chain employs TRBV7-9 and TRBJ1-2; 7 positions agree with TRBD1. CDR1 is SEHNR and CDR2 is FQNEAQ in the germline V gene (reference sequence). V trimming: 0 bases; J trimming: 3 bases; junction bases outside the gene matches: 1. The CDR3 contains 14 residues. The CDR3 reads CASSLAGQYYGYTF. The CDR3 DNA reads as TGTGCCAGCAGCTTAGCGGGACAGTACTATGGCTACACCTTC.

This clonotype showed up just a few times. J is TRBJ2-3 and V is TRBV6-4, with 9 bases that match TRBD2. The CDR3 consists of 15 residues. V trimming: 10 bases; J trimming: 2 bases; junction bases outside the gene matches: 10. Germline V lookup: CDR1 MRHNA, CDR2 SNTAGT. The CDR3 sequence is CATSPGTSHTDTQYF. The CDR3, as DNA: TGTGCCACCTCCCCCGGGACTAGCCACACAGATACGCAGTATTTT.

The chain couples TRBV5-8 to TRBJ2-5; tentatively, D is TRBD1 or TRBD2 (5 bases each). In germline, CDR1 is SGHTS, CDR2 YDEGEE. The V end lost 5 bases, the J end lost 2 bases, and 13 bases lay between the germline ends. The CDR3 consists of 14 residues. The CDR3 loop reads CASSRDPSQETQYF. CDR3 in DNA: TGTGCCAGCAGTCGGGACCCGTCTCAAGAGACCCAGTACTTC.

This clonotype has only one observation. This may be a read error, as it is one base from a much larger clone. V and J are TRBV6-4 and TRBJ2-2; D ambiguous. There are 13 residues in the CDR3. Germline V lookup: CDR1 MRHNA, CDR2 SNTAGT. CDR3 sequence (DNA): TGTGCCAGCAGCCCGGAGAACATCGGGGAGCTGTTTTTT. Residues: CASSPENIGELFF.

The V gene is TRBV4-2, the J gene TRBJ2-2; D perhaps matches TRBD2 (5 bases). CDR1 is LGHNA and CDR2 is YNFKEQ in the germline V gene. The ends were cut back, 4 bases at V and 1 base at J, with 13 bases in the middle. CDR3 size: 16 residues. CDR3 loop: CASSPEGHQNTGELFF. The DNA for the CDR3 is TGTGCCAGCAGCCCCGAGGGCCACCAGAACACCGGGGAGCTGTTTTTT.

This clonotype occurred many times. The CDR3 here is CSAVTGENGYTF. Here the CDR3 DNA reads TGCAGTGCTGTTACAGGGGAAAATGGCTACACCTTC. V gene TRBV20-1 combines with J gene TRBJ1-2, with TRBD1 matching 7 bases. Germline V CDR1 and CDR2: DFQATT, SNEGSKA (reference sequence). With 5 bases clipped from V and 6 bases from J, the junction kept 6 bases outside the gene matches. The CDR3 has 12 residues.

The sample holds a few counts of this clonotype. The J gene is TRBJ2-5, the V gene TRBV7-2; TRBD1 matches 11 bases. The CDR3 totals 15 residues. Germline V gene sequence: CDR1 SGHTA, CDR2 FQGNSA. J was trimmed by 6 bases and V by 1 base; bases with no gene match: 4. CDR3 loop: CASSLGTGGAKTQYF. As DNA, the CDR3 is TGTGCCAGCAGCTTAGGGACAGGGGGCGCGAAGACCCAGTACTTC.

This clonotype came up a few times. The chain uses TRBV6-6 and TRBJ1-3; 8 bases are a match to TRBD1. Germline trimming cut 5 bases from V and 2 bases from J; bases unmatched to any gene: 5. The germline gives CDR1 MNHNY, CDR2 SVGAGI (reference sequence). The CDR3 loop spans 15 amino acids. DNA of the CDR3: TGTGCCAGCAGTCCACAGGGGGTTGCTGGAAACACCATATATTTT. Protein: CASSPQGVAGNTIYF.

V and J are TRBV6-2 or TRBV6-3 and TRBJ1-1; no clear D. Germline assignment: CDR1 MNHEY and CDR2 SVGEGT. V dropped 4 bases and J dropped 5 bases, with 5 bases sitting between them. The CDR3 has 11 amino acids. Here the CDR3 DNA reads TGTGCCAGCAGTTGGGGTACTGAAGCTTTCTTT. It codes for CASSWGTEAFF.

This clonotype was seen a single time. The chain couples TRBV6-2 or TRBV6-3 to TRBJ2-5; 9 nucleotides agree with TRBD2. With 5 bases clipped from V and 2 bases from J, the junction kept 9 bases outside the gene matches. The CDR3 covers 16 residues. The V gene's germline CDR1 is MNHEY and CDR2 SVGEGT. The CDR3, as DNA: TGTGCCAGCAGTCTAGCGGGACTGGTGGGGCAAGAGACCCAGTACTTC. Translation gives CASSLAGLVGQETQYF.

The J gene is TRBJ2-1, the V gene TRBV4-3, with 7 nucleotides matching TRBD2. Germline CDR1 LGHNA, CDR2 YSLEER. There are 16 residues in the CDR3. J gave up 3 bases and V 1 base, and 6 bases lay outside the gene matches. CDR3 nucleotides: TGCGCCAGCAGCCAAGGAACCGGGACTAACTACAATGAGCAGTTCTTC. Translation: CASSQGTGTNYNEQFF.

V usage is TRBV18 and J usage is TRBJ2-2; D is uncertain. The CDR3 covers 12 residues. Looked up from germline, CDR1 is KGHSH and CDR2 is LQKENI. Trimming cost V 1 base and J 6 bases, with 3 bases left between them. The CDR3 DNA sequence: TGTGCCAGCTCACCACGGGCCGGGGAGCTGTTTTTT. This sequence encodes CASSPRAGELFF.